Below are 14 T cell receptor beta chains sequenced from a single sample in a study of T cell clones after liver transplantation. TCRdb keeps only in-frame clones here, not all; method: immunoSEQ multiplex PCR. Among roughly 53,000 clones listed, more than 70% were seen once. Sequenced material: CD4+ T cells from blood, taken at the 22-month timepoint. These TCRs come from a human patient who received a liver transplant. Some T cells may arise from the graft donor.

The chain uses TRBV28 and TRBJ1-3; D gene unclear. CDR3 length: 11 amino acids. Trimming left V 5 bases short and J 7 bases short, with 6 bases between. Germline CDR1 MDHEN, CDR2 SYDVKM. The CDR3 protein is CASSIRNTIYF. The CDR3 DNA is TGTGCCAGCAGTATCAGGAACACCATATATTTT.

The J gene is TRBJ2-3, the V gene TRBV2; the D is unclear. V lost 4 bases and J lost 2, with 7 bases in between. This CDR3 is built from 13 residues. Germline V lookup: CDR1 SNHLY, CDR2 FYNNEI. CDR3 sequence: CASSGTLTDTQYF. The DNA of the CDR3 is TGTGCCAGCAGTGGAACCCTCACAGATACGCAGTATTTT. Supplemented by reference TRBV2 and TRBJ2-3, the full variable domain reads EPEVTQTPSHQVTQMGQEVILRCVPISNHLYFYWYRQILGQKVEFLVSFYNNEISEKSEIFDDQFSVERPDGSNFTLKIRSTKLEDSAMYFCASSGTLTDTQYFGPGTRLTVL.

This rearrangement joins TRBV6-6 to TRBJ1-1; 9 bases fit TRBD1. CDR1 MNHNY and CDR2 SVGAGI come from the germline V gene (reference sequence). Trimming at V came to 6 bases and at J to 6 bases, leaving 2 bases not matched to a gene. The CDR3 is made up of 12 amino acids. CDR3 protein: CASRRQGAEAFF. The CDR3 nucleotides read TGTGCCAGCAGAAGACAGGGGGCTGAAGCTTTCTTT.

Note on this clone: This sample also contains other DNA sequences that code for the same CDR3. The V gene is TRBV9, the J gene TRBJ1-1; D remains unclear. The germline V and J ends were trimmed by 0 bases and 0 bases, with 9 bases remaining between them. The CDR3 contains 15 residues. CDR1 and CDR2 from the germline V gene are SGDLS and YYNGEE. DNA for the CDR3: TGTGCCAGCAGCGTAGTCACTGGTCTGAACACTGAAGCTTTCTTT. Translation gives CASSVVTGLNTEAFF.

Comment on this clone: A read error may produce the germline difference seen at one junction end. The chain uses TRBV18 and TRBJ2-7; D is perhaps TRBD1 or TRBD2 (5 bases each). The CDR3 has 14 amino acids. Per germline, CDR1 KGHSH and CDR2 LQKENI. For the CDR3, the DNA is TGTGCCAGCTCAACACCGGGACGGACCTACGAGCAGTACTTC. This sequence encodes CASSTPGRTYEQYF.

This clone was observed a few times. The chain links TRBV6-4 to TRBJ1-1, with 7 bases matching TRBD1. V was clipped by 6 bases and J by 0 bases; unmatched bases: 4. The CDR3 is 14 amino acids. CDR1 and CDR2 from the germline V gene are MRHNA and SNTAGT. CDR3 DNA sequence: TGTGCCAGCAGGGAGGGGGCAATGAACACTGAAGCTTTCTTT. It codes for CASREGAMNTEAFF.

This clone was seen just once. This chain joins TRBV19 and TRBJ2-3; the match to TRBD1 covers 8 bases. The CDR3 extends over 14 amino acids. V shed 3 bases, J shed 7 bases, and the junction held 6 bases outside the gene matches. Germline loops: CDR1 LNHDA, CDR2 SQIVND (reference sequence). The CDR3 is CASSMDRDRHTQYF. The CDR3 DNA is TGTGCCAGTAGTATGGACAGGGACAGGCATACGCAGTATTTT.

Points on this clone: At one boundary the junction diverges from the germline segment, which might be a read error. This chain uses TRBV5-4 with TRBJ2-2; 9 bases align to TRBD1. Germline CDR1 is SGHNT and CDR2 is YYREEE (reference sequence). There are 16 residues in the CDR3. CDR3 in amino acids: CASSLGQGSNTGELFF. The CDR3 bases are TGTGCCAGCAGTTTGGGACAGGGCTCGAACACCGGGGAGCTGTTTTTT.

The chain recombines TRBV11-3 with TRBJ2-1, with no clear D. Germline V gene sequence: CDR1 SGHNT, CDR2 YENEEA. V gave up 5 bases and J gave up 7 bases, with 21 bases separating them. The CDR3 length is 16 residues. CDR3 protein: CASSDKNFGAKNEQFF. Here the CDR3 DNA reads TGTGCCAGCAGCGATAAAAACTTCGGAGCCAAGAATGAGCAGTTCTTC.

This chain joins TRBV7-9 and TRBJ2-3; D uncertain. The CDR3 runs 12 residues. The V gene lost 0 bases and the J gene lost 4 bases, with 2 bases spanning the gap. Germline CDR1 is SEHNR and CDR2 is FQNEAQ (reference sequence). CDR3 sequence reads: CASSLASDTQYF. The CDR3 region has the DNA TGTGCCAGCAGCTTAGCCTCAGATACGCAGTATTTT.

The chain recombines TRBV4-1 with TRBJ2-7; D possibly corresponds to TRBD1 (6 bases). CDR3 size: 15 residues. V was pared by 0 bases and J by 5 bases, with 14 bases between. Germline CDR1 MGHRA, CDR2 YSYEKL. The CDR3 protein is CASSQDGTPSNEQYF. DNA for the CDR3: TGCGCCAGCAGCCAAGACGGGACACCGAGCAACGAGCAGTACTTC.

This chain joins TRBV7-3 and TRBJ2-5, with D unresolved. The CDR3 length is 13 residues. The V and J ends lost 5 bases and 0 bases respectively, with 7 bases between them. The germline V gene encodes CDR1 SGHTA and CDR2 FQGTGA. CDR3 residues: CASSRRDQETQYF. Written as DNA, the CDR3 is TGTGCCAGCAGCCGACGGGACCAAGAGACCCAGTACTTC. Full variable domain (remainder filled in from reference TRBV7-3 and TRBJ2-5): GAGVSQTPSNKVTEKGKYVELRCDPISGHTALYWYRQSLGQGPEFLIYFQGTGAADDSGLPNDRFFAVRPEGSVSTLKIQRTERGDSAVYLCASSRRDQETQYFGPGTRLLVL.

CDR3 in amino acids: CASSIAGQGSTEAFF. CDR3 DNA sequence: TGTGCCAGTAGTATCGCAGGACAGGGGTCCACTGAAGCTTTCTTT. The chain is built from TRBV19 and TRBJ1-1; 9 bases map to TRBD1. The V gene end was trimmed by 3 bases and the J gene end by 4 bases; junction bases not matched to a gene: 6. Germline V gene sequence: CDR1 LNHDA, CDR2 SQIVND (reference sequence). The CDR3 spans 15 residues.

The chain couples TRBV6-1 to TRBJ2-4; D tentatively reads TRBD1 or TRBD2 (5 bases each). Trimming shortened V by 0 bases and J by 6 bases, and 12 bases separated the two germline ends. CDR3 size: 15 residues. CDR1 and CDR2 (germline): MNHNS, SASEGT. CDR3 sequence (DNA): TGTGCCAGCAGTGAAGCGCTTCCGGGGCTAAACATTCAGTACTTC. Protein: CASSEALPGLNIQYF.